This entry lists 4 T cell receptor beta chains sequenced from one sample in a study of blood T cell repertoires in COVID-19. Method: immunoSEQ multiplex PCR; TCRdb's copy keeps in-frame clones and lacks some. This sample has about 61,000 clones; roughly 90% occur once, and the top ten carry about 21%. The specimen sequenced was peripheral blood. These receptors were taken from a woman aged 50 to 60 with active or convalescent COVID-19.

The chain employs TRBV5-1 and TRBJ2-5; 8 bases are shared with TRBD1. V was pared by 5 bases and J by 0 bases, with 6 bases of the junction left unmatched. This CDR3 region has 15 residues. The germline V gene has CDR1 SGHRS and CDR2 YFSETQ. CDR3 amino acids: CASSRTGMDQETQYF. DNA for the CDR3: TGCGCCAGCAGTCGGACAGGGATGGACCAAGAGACCCAGTACTTC.

The rearrangement uses TRBV6-1 and TRBJ2-3, with D perhaps TRBD1 (6 bases). Trimming took off 3 bases at V and 0 bases at J, with 10 bases between the two ends. Germline V gene sequence: CDR1 MNHNS, CDR2 SASEGT. The CDR3 consists of 15 residues. CDR3 loop: CASSDGGSSTDTQYF. The CDR3 nucleotides are TGTGCCAGCAGTGATGGGGGCAGTAGCACAGATACGCAGTATTTT.

This chain connects TRBV28 to TRBJ2-2; 7 bases are shared with TRBD2. V shed 4 bases, J shed 0 bases, and the junction held 5 bases outside the gene matches. The CDR3 contains 16 residues. Germline CDR1 is MDHEN and CDR2 is SYDVKM. This CDR3 reads CASSSLAGSNTGELFF. The CDR3, as DNA: TGTGCCAGCAGTTCATTAGCGGGTTCGAACACCGGGGAGCTGTTTTTT.

The J gene is TRBJ1-4, the V gene TRBV3-1 (or the pseudogene TRBV3-2); D is undetermined. The V and J ends lost 1 base and 8 bases respectively, with 14 bases between them. The CDR3 is made up of 15 amino acids. CDR1 and CDR2 from the germline V gene are LGHDT and YNNKEL (reference sequence). CDR3 DNA sequence: TGTGCCAGCAGCCAAGTTTTGGGCAGGTCGGAAAAACTGTTTTTT. Translating gives CASSQVLGRSEKLFF.